This T cell receptor beta chain came from a study of beta chain features in type 1 diabetes. The investigators reverse transcribed all of the isolated RNA, so they sequenced expressed TCRB transcripts. Measured with immunoSEQ multiplex PCR; TCRdb has only the in-frame clones, and not every one. The sample consists of over 700,000 clones, around a sixth of them appearing once. The CDR3 loop spans 16 amino acids. Germline loops: CDR1 SQVTM, CDR2 ANQGSEA. J gave up 4 bases and V 3 bases, and 10 bases lay outside the gene matches. This clone was seen a few times. Sequenced sample: naive CD4+ T cells from blood. The rearrangement joins TRBV29-1 to TRBJ1-1; 11 bases are a match to TRBD1. This sequence was found in a woman under 30 in good health. The CDR3 DNA follows: TGCAGCGTTGACCGGGGAACCGGGACAGGGGGCACTGAAGCTTTCTTT. The encoded protein is CSVDRGTGTGGTEAFF.